The 26 T cell receptor beta chains reported below all come from one sample, sequenced in a study of T-cell memory formation after mild COVID-19 (dated by TCRdb to the early 2020s). The protocol used for the library was 5' RACE. Sequencing relied on an Illumina NovaSeq 6000. TCRdb trimmed the raw reads at Q25, called clones with MiXCR and kept productive beta chains. Records with the same CDR3 protein are collapsed into one entry carrying the most frequent genes and DNA. Recorded for this sample are roughly 560,000 distinct CDR3 sequences; over 20% of them occurred a single time. The ten largest clones represent approximately 12% of the sample. Sample: PBMCs or a T cell subset sorted from them (not recorded which). Every receptor here comes from an adult woman who had mild COVID-19 (a few samples of this study predate the infection). The sample titles of this study are shuffled in the database, so cell type and time point are left out; the donor was told from shared clones.

This clonotype was found a few times. V usage is TRBV27 and J usage is TRBJ2-3, with D possibly TRBD1 on 5 matching bases. Between the trimmed V and J ends, which lost 6 bases and 5 bases, there was a span of 9 bases. Germline loops: CDR1 MNHEY, CDR2 SMNVEV (reference sequence). The CDR3 is made up of 12 amino acids. CDR3 nucleotides: TGTGCCAGCAGGCTGGGGCTAGATACGCAGTATTTT. Protein sequence: CASRLGLDTQYF.

The rearrangement joins TRBV5-1 to TRBJ2-1, with 12 bases identical to TRBD2. The CDR3 is made up of 19 amino acids. Germline-derived CDR1 and CDR2 are SGHRS and YFSETQ. V lost 0 bases, J lost 4 bases, and 11 bases stayed unmatched. CDR3 amino acids: CASSLAGLAGGERYNEQFF. For the CDR3, the DNA is TGCGCCAGCAGCTTGGCCGGGCTAGCGGGGGGGGAAAGATACAATGAGCAGTTCTTC.

This chain links TRBV27 with TRBJ1-3; D is possibly TRBD1 (5 bases). V lost 5 bases and J 0 bases, leaving 14 bases between the germline ends. Looked up from germline, CDR1 is MNHEY and CDR2 is SMNVEV (reference sequence). CDR3 length: 16 residues. The CDR3 sequence: CASSPRGRISGNTIYF. For the CDR3, the DNA is TGTGCCAGCAGTCCACGGGGGAGGATCTCTGGAAACACCATATATTTT.

This clonotype was seen only a few times. The chain employs TRBV7-8 and TRBJ1-3, with a tentative D call TRBD1 (6 bases). Germline V gene lookup returns CDR1 SGHVS and CDR2 FQNEAQ. V was shortened by 2 bases and J by 4 bases, with 15 bases between the two germline ends. The CDR3 sequence is 16 residues long. This chain's CDR3 is CASSLWGQGQGNTIYF. CDR3 DNA sequence: TGTGCCAGCAGCTTATGGGGTCAGGGGCAAGGAAACACCATATATTTT.

CDR3 nucleotide sequence: TGCAGTGCTAGCGACGTCTACTTGAACACTGAAGCTTTCTTT. Translated: CSASDVYLNTEAFF. The chain recombines TRBV20-1 with TRBJ1-1; D is ambiguous. Germline-derived CDR1 and CDR2 are DFQATT and SNEGSKA (reference sequence). The V end was cut by 3 bases, the J end by 0 bases, with 11 bases between. The CDR3 runs to 14 residues.

The chain carries TRBV20-1 and TRBJ2-1, with 9 bases lining up with TRBD1. The CDR3 has 15 residues. Germline loops: CDR1 DFQATT, CDR2 SNEGSKA (reference sequence). The J segment lost 8 bases and the V segment lost 1 base, leaving 9 bases of the junction unmatched. The CDR3 sequence is CSARVGTGLPDEQFF. CDR3 DNA: TGCAGTGCTAGAGTGGGGACAGGGCTACCGGATGAGCAGTTCTTC.

The chain carries TRBV7-9 and TRBJ2-7; tentatively, D is TRBD1 (5 bases). Germline CDR1 and CDR2: SEHNR and FQNEAQ (reference sequence). V shed 4 bases and J shed 4 bases, with 17 bases lying between them. The CDR3 loop spans 15 amino acids. The CDR3 spells CASSSLWTPAYEQYF. The CDR3 region has the DNA TGTGCCAGCAGCTCGCTCTGGACACCTGCATACGAGCAGTACTTC.

The chain joins TRBV10-3 to TRBJ1-3, with no clear D. The CDR3 extends over 14 amino acids. CDR1 ENHRY and CDR2 SYGVKD come from the germline V gene. V gave up 4 bases and J gave up 0 bases, with 7 bases separating them. The CDR3: CAISVASSGNTIYF. For the CDR3, the DNA is TGTGCCATCAGTGTAGCAAGCTCTGGAAACACCATATATTTT.

The V and J genes are TRBV11-2 and TRBJ2-2; tentative D call: TRBD1 (5 bases). The CDR3 consists of 15 residues. Deletions cut 3 bases from V and 8 bases from J, with 16 bases between. CDR1 and CDR2 from the germline V gene are SGHAT and FQNNGV. CDR3: CASSFNRLHAGELFF. DNA of the CDR3: TGTGCCAGCAGCTTTAACAGGTTACACGCGGGGGAGCTGTTTTTT.

The gene calls are TRBV30 and TRBJ2-2, with 15 bases lining up with TRBD2. The CDR3 is 17 amino acids. Germline loops: CDR1 GTSNPN, CDR2 SVGIG (reference sequence). Trimming at V came to 4 bases and at J to 5 bases, leaving 8 bases not matched to a gene. The CDR3 protein is CAWNGLAGGPGTGELFF. DNA for the CDR3: TGTGCCTGGAACGGACTAGCGGGGGGGCCGGGGACCGGGGAGCTGTTTTTT.

This clonotype was observed a handful of times. This sequence joins TRBV6-5 and TRBJ1-6; D ambiguous. Germline V CDR1 and CDR2: MNHEY, SVGAGI. This CDR3 spans 15 amino acids. Between the trimmed V and J ends, which lost 0 bases and 7 bases, there was a span of 10 bases. The CDR3 here is CASSYSSTANSPLHF. The DNA of the CDR3 is TGTGCCAGCAGTTACTCGAGTACGGCCAATTCACCCCTCCACTTT.

This clonotype has more than one count but fewer than ten. This clone may be a read error of a much larger clone one base away. The rearrangement joins TRBV5-6 to TRBJ2-7; no clear D. The germline V and J ends were trimmed by 2 bases and 3 bases, with 3 bases remaining between them. The CDR3 runs to 11 residues. Germline values: CDR1 SGHDT, CDR2 YYEEEE. For the CDR3, the DNA is TGTGCCAGCAGCTTTATCTACGAGCAGTACTTC. Translating it yields CASSFIYEQYF. The full variable domain, rest sourced from reference TRBV5-6 and TRBJ2-7, is DAGVTQSPTHLIKTRGQQVTLRCSPKSGHDTVSWYQQALGQGPQFIFQYYEEEERQRGNFPDRFSGHQFPNYSSELNVNALLLGDSALYLCASSFIYEQYFGPGTRLTVT.

This clonotype was seen ten or more times. V and J are TRBV5-1 and TRBJ2-1, with 9 bases aligning to TRBD1. CDR1 and CDR2 from the germline V gene are SGHRS and YFSETQ. The CDR3 is 15 amino acids. Trimming took 2 bases from V and 8 from J; bases not matched to a gene: 8. CDR3 DNA sequence: TGCGCCAGCAGCTTTGACGGGACAGGGCCCCATGAGCAGTTCTTC. Translation gives CASSFDGTGPHEQFF.

This clonotype was seen a few times. The J gene is TRBJ2-5, the V gene TRBV7-6; 8 bases map to TRBD1. The CDR3 loop spans 14 amino acids. Germline V gene data show CDR1 as SGHVS and CDR2 as FNYEAQ. Trimming at V came to 4 bases and at J to 4 bases, leaving 5 bases not matched to a gene. Here the CDR3 reads CASSYSDRGETQYF. In nucleotides, the CDR3 is TGTGCCAGCAGCTATTCAGACAGGGGAGAGACCCAGTACTTC.

This chain joins TRBV7-3 and TRBJ1-2; TRBD1 agrees at 9 bases. The J segment lost 8 bases and the V segment lost 5 bases, leaving 12 bases of the junction unmatched. CDR1 is SGHTA, CDR2 FQGTGA, per germline. This CDR3 region has 15 residues. The CDR3 DNA reads as TGTGCCAGCAGCCCGCGGCCGGGACAGGGCGGAGGCTACACCTTC. This translates into CASSPRPGQGGGYTF.

V usage is TRBV9 and J usage is TRBJ2-1; the D gene could be TRBD1 or TRBD2 (6 bases each). The CDR3 runs to 13 residues. The germline V gene has CDR1 SGDLS and CDR2 YYNGEE. Trimming removed 0 bases at V and 15 bases at J, with 16 bases between. The CDR3: CASSVDPGAGGFF. The CDR3, as DNA: TGTGCCAGCAGCGTAGATCCGGGGGCCGGTGGGTTCTTC.

A remark on this clonotype: A clone one base away is much larger, so this may be a read error. The genes are TRBV5-6 and TRBJ2-7; 11 bases line up with TRBD1. The ends lost 6 bases at V and 3 bases at J; junction bases unmatched: 5. Per germline, CDR1 SGHDT and CDR2 YYEEEE. CDR3 length equals 14 residues. CDR3 nucleotides: TGTGCCAGCAACACCGGGACAGGGGGCTACGAGCAGTACTTC. Protein product: CASNTGTGGYEQYF.

The chain couples TRBV20-1 to TRBJ1-1; perhaps TRBD1 as D (6 bases). The CDR3 contains 14 residues. V was cut by 1 base and J by 1 base, with 10 bases left in between. Germline CDR1 DFQATT, CDR2 SNEGSKA (reference sequence). The CDR3 DNA is TGCAGTGCTAGAGGCGGGGGGCCGAACACTGAAGCTTTCTTT. The encoded protein is CSARGGGPNTEAFF.

This chain connects TRBV5-4 to TRBJ2-5; D is perhaps TRBD2 (6 bases). V shed 4 bases and J shed 3 bases, with 19 bases lying between them. The CDR3 length is 16 residues. The V gene's germline CDR1 is SGHNT and CDR2 YYREEE (reference sequence). The CDR3 reads CASSLPGAWAEETQYF. Here the CDR3 DNA reads TGTGCCAGCAGCCTGCCGGGAGCCTGGGCGGAAGAGACCCAGTACTTC. Filled out from reference TRBV5-4 and TRBJ2-5, the complete variable domain reads ETGVTQSPTHLIKTRGQQVTLRCSSQSGHNTVSWYQQALGQGPQFIFQYYREEENGRGNFPPRFSGLQFPNYSSELNVNALELDDSALYLCASSLPGAWAEETQYFGPGTRLLVL.

V gene TRBV5-1 combines with J gene TRBJ1-1, with a possible D match to TRBD1 (5 bases). Germline V CDR1 and CDR2: SGHRS, YFSETQ. V lost 6 bases and J lost 1, with 16 bases in between. CDR3 length: 15 amino acids. CDR3 DNA: TGCGCCAGCAACCCGTTGGCCGGGGGGAACACTGAAGCTTTCTTT. Translation gives CASNPLAGGNTEAFF.

This clonotype was found many times. The V and J genes are TRBV7-9 and TRBJ2-1; 10 nucleotides agree with TRBD2. J gave up 2 bases and V 5 bases, and 3 bases lay outside the gene matches. The CDR3 covers 15 residues. CDR1 and CDR2 (germline): SEHNR, FQNEAQ (reference sequence). The CDR3 sequence is CASSLTSGTYNEQFF. Here the CDR3 DNA reads TGTGCCAGCAGCCTCACTAGCGGGACCTACAATGAGCAGTTCTTC.

In its sample, this clonotype was seen a few times. This chain joins TRBV20-1 and TRBJ1-2, with a tentative D call TRBD1 (5 bases). CDR1 and CDR2 (germline): DFQATT, SNEGSKA (reference sequence). The length of the CDR3 is 16 residues. The V end was cut by 3 bases, the J end by 4 bases, with 21 bases between. The CDR3 spells CSARSSGFAGGYGYTF. CDR3 DNA sequence: TGCAGTGCTAGGAGCTCAGGGTTCGCCGGGGGCTATGGCTACACCTTC.

The genes are TRBV6-2 or TRBV6-3 and TRBJ1-2, with no clear D. This CDR3 has 15 residues. V was shortened by 2 bases and J by 8 bases, with 18 bases between the two germline ends. The germline V gene encodes CDR1 MNHEY and CDR2 SVGEGT. This CDR3 reads CASSYIGGSDLGYTF. For the CDR3, the DNA is TGTGCCAGCAGTTACATAGGCGGCTCGGATCTCGGCTACACCTTC.

In this sample, this clonotype turned up a few times. The chain links TRBV6-5 to TRBJ2-1; D gene ambiguous. CDR1 MNHEY and CDR2 SVGAGI come from the germline V gene. Trimming removed 0 bases from V and 0 bases from J, with 15 bases in between. The CDR3 loop spans 18 amino acids. The chain's CDR3 is CASSYSPGSLSSYNEQFF. The DNA for the CDR3 is TGTGCCAGCAGTTACTCCCCCGGCTCTTTAAGCTCCTACAATGAGCAGTTCTTC.

The genes are TRBV21-1 and TRBJ2-5. TRBV21-1 is assigned pseudogene status. The CDR3 sequence is 16 residues long. The CDR3 coding sequence is TGTGCCAGCAGCAAAGTGTGCACCAACGGCCAAGAGACCCAGTACTTC. Protein: CASSKVCTNGQETQYF.

J is TRBJ2-1 and V is TRBV30; tentatively, D is TRBD1 or TRBD2 (5 bases each). The CDR3 is made up of 15 amino acids. Between the trimmed V and J ends, which lost 3 bases and 1 base, there was a span of 13 bases. Germline CDR1 GTSNPN, CDR2 SVGIG (reference sequence). The CDR3 is CAWRGSEGSYNEQFF. As DNA, the CDR3 is TGTGCCTGGAGGGGCAGCGAGGGGTCCTACAATGAGCAGTTCTTC. The full variable domain, with the rest looked up from reference TRBV30 and TRBJ2-1, is SQTIHQWPATLVQPVGSPLSLECTVEGTSNPNLYWYRQAAGRGLQLLFYSVGIGQISSEVPQNLSASRPQDRQFILSSKKLLLSDSGFYLCAWRGSEGSYNEQFFGPGTRLTVL.